This is a list of T cell receptor beta chains from one sample in a study of cytomegalovirus exposure and HLA in healthy donors. Libraries were prepared by immunoSEQ multiplex PCR; TCRdb keeps only in-frame clonotypes and omits some of them. The sample records some 45,000 clones, approximately 68% being singletons. Material for sequencing was PBMCs. The source of these receptors is a man younger than 40 in good health and CMV-seronegative. CDR3s include the opening cysteine and the closing phenylalanine or tryptophan. The D gene is left open where the match is weak. For some rows the clone size is stated as once, few or many, or as a class when expanded; others skip it.

size: -
V: TRBV13
D: TRBD1
J: TRBJ2-7
DNA: TGTGCCAGCAGCGTAAGACAGGGGGTGATTGAGTACGAGCAGTACTTC
CDR3: CASSVRQGVIEYEQYF

size: -
V: TRBV11-3
D: -
J: TRBJ1-1
DNA: TGTGCCAGCAGCTTAACGGGGAAAACTGAAGCTTTCTTT
CDR3: CASSLTGKTEAFF

size: -
V: TRBV6-1
D: -
J: TRBJ1-5
DNA: TGTGCCAGCTTATGGGGCCTCAATCAGCCCCAGCATTTT
CDR3: CASLWGLNQPQHF

size: -
V: TRBV2
D: TRBD2
J: TRBJ2-1
DNA: TGTGCCAGCAGTGAAGCAGTCCTAGCGGACATCTACAATGAGCAGTTCTTC
CDR3: CASSEAVLADIYNEQFF

size: -
V: TRBV4-1
D: -
J: TRBJ1-2
DNA: TGCGCCAGCAGCCTAGGACAGCTTAACTATGGCTACACCTTC
CDR3: CASSLGQLNYGYTF

size: -
V: TRBV5-1
D: TRBD1
J: TRBJ2-7
DNA: TGCGCCAGCAGCTTACACAGGGGCGACGAGCAGTACTTC
CDR3: CASSLHRGDEQYF

size: -
V: TRBV27
D: TRBD1
J: TRBJ2-7
DNA: TGTGCCAGCAGTTCCCAGCCTCGACAGGGGAGGTACGAGCAGTACTTC
CDR3: CASSSQPRQGRYEQYF

size: -
V: TRBV5-1
D: TRBD1
J: TRBJ2-4
DNA: TGCGCCAGCAGCCACGACAGGGTGTGGGCCAAAAACATTCAGTACTTC
CDR3: CASSHDRVWAKNIQYF

size: few
V: TRBV21-1
D: -
J: TRBJ2-7
DNA: TGTGCCAGCAGCCGTTTGGAGCAGTACTTC
CDR3: CASSRLEQYF

size: -
V: TRBV4-1
D: TRBD1
J: TRBJ1-2
DNA: TGCGCCAGCAGCCAAGTTAGCCAGGGGGCGTATGGCTACACCTTC
CDR3: CASSQVSQGAYGYTF

size: once
V: TRBV2
D: TRBD1
J: TRBJ1-1
DNA: TGTGCCAGCAGCAGACAGGGTCCCATGAACACTGAAGCTTTCTTT
CDR3: CASSRQGPMNTEAFF

size: few
V: TRBV6-5
D: -
J: TRBJ2-7
DNA: TGTGCCAGCATGGGGAGCGGAGGAGCCTACGAGCAGTACTTC
CDR3: CASMGSGGAYEQYF

size: -
V: TRBV27
D: TRBD2
J: TRBJ2-7
DNA: TGTGCCAGCAGTTCTGGACTAGCGGGAGTATACGAGCAGTACTTC
CDR3: CASSSGLAGVYEQYF

size: -
V: TRBV11-1
D: TRBD2
J: TRBJ2-5
DNA: TGTGCCAGCAGCGCCGGGGAAGCGGGAGTTAGAGAGACCCAGTACTTC
CDR3: CASSAGEAGVRETQYF

size: -
V: TRBV27
D: -
J: TRBJ1-1
DNA: TGTGCCAGCAGTCCCCAGGGGACGAGGACTGAAGCTTTCTTT
CDR3: CASSPQGTRTEAFF

size: -
V: TRBV6-1
D: -
J: TRBJ1-3
DNA: TGTGCCAGCAGGACAATAAGCTCTGGAAACACCATATATTTT
CDR3: CASRTISSGNTIYF

size: -
V: TRBV5-4
D: TRBD1
J: TRBJ2-3
DNA: TGTGCCAGCAGCTCCAGGGGGCCCGGCACAGATACGCAGTATTTT
CDR3: CASSSRGPGTDTQYF

size: -
V: TRBV5-1
D: TRBD2
J: TRBJ2-5
DNA: TGCGCCAGCAGTTCTGATACCGGGAGGCAGACCCAGTACTTC
CDR3: CASSSDTGRQTQYF

size: -
V: TRBV7-6
D: -
J: TRBJ2-3
DNA: TGTGCCAGCAGCTTATCCGGAGGGGACACAGATACGCAGTATTTT
CDR3: CASSLSGGDTDTQYF

size: -
V: TRBV5-1
D: TRBD1
J: TRBJ1-6
DNA: TGCGCCAGCGGAACAGGGGGATCACCCCTCCACTTT
CDR3: CASGTGGSPLHF

size: -
V: TRBV10-2
D: -
J: TRBJ2-7
DNA: TGCGCCAGCAGTTCTACAGGGAACCACGAGCAGTACTTC
CDR3: CASSSTGNHEQYF

size: -
V: TRBV5-1
D: -
J: TRBJ2-7
DNA: TGCGCCAGCAGCTTGGTAGCGTTCTCCTACGAGCAGTACTTC
CDR3: CASSLVAFSYEQYF

size: -
V: TRBV30
D: -
J: TRBJ1-1
DNA: TGTGCCTGGAGTGCCAGATTTACTGAAGCTTTCTTT
CDR3: CAWSARFTEAFF

size: -
V: TRBV6-7
D: -
J: TRBJ1-2
DNA: TGTGCCAGCACCTACCGGGGGGTGGGCTATGGCTACACCTTC
CDR3: CASTYRGVGYGYTF

size: once
V: TRBV5-1
D: -
J: TRBJ2-2
DNA: TGCGCCAGCAGCTTGGGGACAGCTACTACCGGGGAGCTGTTTTTT
CDR3: CASSLGTATTGELFF

size: -
V: TRBV13
D: -
J: TRBJ1-1
DNA: TGTGCCAGCAGCTTAGGCCAGGCAGTCATGAACACTGAAGCTTTCTTT
CDR3: CASSLGQAVMNTEAFF

size: -
V: TRBV18
D: -
J: TRBJ2-7
DNA: TGTGCCAGCTCACCCTACAGAGAGTACGAGCAGTACTTC
CDR3: CASSPYREYEQYF

size: -
V: TRBV5-8
D: -
J: TRBJ1-2
DNA: TGTGCCAGCAGTAAAGACAATTTACCCAACTATGGCTACACCTTC
CDR3: CASSKDNLPNYGYTF

size: -
V: TRBV27
D: TRBD2
J: TRBJ2-5
DNA: TGTGCCAGCAGTTCATCGGGACTAGTGGGAGAGACCCAGTACTTC
CDR3: CASSSSGLVGETQYF

size: -
V: TRBV25-1
D: -
J: TRBJ2-3
DNA: TGTGCCAGCAGTACAGGAAGCACAGATACGCAGTATTTT
CDR3: CASSTGSTDTQYF

size: -
V: TRBV7-9
D: -
J: TRBJ2-3
DNA: TGTGCCAGCAGCTCTCTTTCAGATACGCAGTATTTT
CDR3: CASSSLSDTQYF

size: -
V: TRBV2
D: TRBD2
J: TRBJ2-5
DNA: TGTGCCAGCATTGGCGGGAGCCTGAAGACCCAGTACTTC
CDR3: CASIGGSLKTQYF

size: once
V: TRBV29-1
D: TRBD1
J: TRBJ1-5
DNA: TGCAGCGTGGGGACAGGACACACTCAGCCCCAGCATTTT
CDR3: CSVGTGHTQPQHF

size: -
V: TRBV7-6
D: TRBD2
J: TRBJ2-1
DNA: TGTGCCAGCAGCCAATCTAGCGGGGGGTCTAATGAGCAGTTCTTC
CDR3: CASSQSSGGSNEQFF

size: -
V: TRBV2
D: -
J: TRBJ1-3
DNA: TGTGCCAGCAGTACAATCCTCCGCTCTGGAAACACCATATATTTT
CDR3: CASSTILRSGNTIYF

size: -
V: TRBV4-1
D: -
J: TRBJ2-2
DNA: TGCGCCAGCAGCCAAGATGCGCGCGGACTCGCCTTTGGCGGGGAGCTGTTTTTT
CDR3: CASSQDARGLAFGGELFF

size: -
V: TRBV4-1
D: -
J: TRBJ2-3
DNA: TGCGCCAGCAGCCAAGTTGGCAGGCTAGCCTCAGATACGCAGTATTTT
CDR3: CASSQVGRLASDTQYF

size: -
V: TRBV6-6
D: -
J: TRBJ2-5
DNA: TGTGCCAGCAGTTACGGCGGGACGATAGAGACCCAGTACTTC
CDR3: CASSYGGTIETQYF

size: once
V: TRBV5-4
D: TRBD2
J: TRBJ2-7
DNA: TGTGCCAGCAGCTCCCCGGGGGGGGACGAGCAGTACTTC
CDR3: CASSSPGGDEQYF

size: once
V: TRBV5-8
D: TRBD2
J: TRBJ2-1
DNA: TGTGCCAGCAGCAGGAGGACTAGCGGGAGCCGCTACAATGAGCAGTTCTTC
CDR3: CASSRRTSGSRYNEQFF

size: -
V: TRBV10-2
D: TRBD2
J: TRBJ2-3
DNA: TGCGCCAGCAGTGAAGGCTCGACTAGCGGGAGCACAGATACGCAGTATTTT
CDR3: CASSEGSTSGSTDTQYF

size: -
V: TRBV9
D: -
J: TRBJ2-5
DNA: TGTGCCAGCAGCGTGGAGTTTGAGACCCAGTACTTC
CDR3: CASSVEFETQYF

size: -
V: TRBV2
D: TRBD1
J: TRBJ1-4
DNA: TGTGCCAGCTTACGACAGGGGACGAGTGAAAAACTGTTTTTT
CDR3: CASLRQGTSEKLFF

size: -
V: TRBV6-6
D: TRBD1
J: TRBJ1-1
DNA: TGTGCCAGCAGTTTCCTCAGGGGGCAGCAGAACACTGAAGCTTTCTTT
CDR3: CASSFLRGQQNTEAFF